The 13 T cell receptor beta chains reported below all come from one sample, sequenced in a study of radiotherapy plus CTLA-4 blockade in lung cancer. Sequencing used immunoSEQ multiplex PCR; TCRdb keeps in-frame clones, though not all of them. Of around 100,000 clones in the sample, 70% to 85% were seen once. The sequencing here drew on peripheral blood, taken from a patient treated with radiotherapy plus ipilimumab. The source is a human donor with non-small cell lung cancer that progressed on radiotherapy plus ipilimumab. Some clones in this sample may be carry-over from other donors' samples.

This sequence joins TRBV5-4 and TRBJ2-3, with TRBD1 matching over 8 bases. Germline lookup yields CDR1 SGHNT and CDR2 YYREEE (reference sequence). The CDR3 covers 14 residues. The V segment lost 3 bases and the J segment 5 bases; nucleotides outside the gene matches: 5. CDR3 in amino acids: CASSSDRGGDTQYF. In DNA, the CDR3 is TGTGCCAGCAGCTCCGACAGGGGCGGAGATACGCAGTATTTT. The variable domain in full, completed from reference TRBV5-4 and TRBJ2-3, reads ETGVTQSPTHLIKTRGQQVTLRCSSQSGHNTVSWYQQALGQGPQFIFQYYREEENGRGNFPPRFSGLQFPNYSSELNVNALELDDSALYLCASSSDRGGDTQYFGPGTRLTVL.

The chain couples TRBV9 to TRBJ1-1; weak D call: TRBD1 (5 bases). There are 14 residues in the CDR3. Germline V CDR1 and CDR2: SGDLS, YYNGEE. Between the trimmed V and J ends, which lost 7 bases and 2 bases, there was a span of 15 bases. The CDR3 region has the DNA TGTGCCAGCGGGCTTTCAGGGATTAACACTGAAGCTTTCTTT. Protein: CASGLSGINTEAFF.

The rearrangement uses TRBV19 and TRBJ1-1, with D unclear. Germline values: CDR1 LNHDA, CDR2 SQIVND (reference sequence). V dropped 6 bases and J dropped 2 bases, with 19 bases sitting between them. The CDR3 runs to 16 residues. The chain's CDR3 is CASRERSGPLNTEAFF. In nucleotides, the CDR3 is TGTGCCAGTAGAGAAAGATCCGGCCCTCTTAACACTGAAGCTTTCTTT.

The chain links TRBV7-2 to TRBJ1-1; 9 bases are a match to TRBD1. This CDR3 is built from 15 residues. The germline V gene encodes CDR1 SGHTA and CDR2 FQGNSA. V dropped 1 base and J dropped 3; count of bases not matched to a gene: 3. Here the CDR3 reads CASSLVGTGYTEAFF. In DNA form, the CDR3 reads TGTGCCAGCAGCTTAGTAGGGACAGGGTACACTGAAGCTTTCTTT.

In the case of this clone: Other DNA sequences in the sample encode the same CDR3. The chain has TRBV7-2 and TRBJ2-7; D not certain. This CDR3 has 14 residues. V dropped 1 base and J dropped 3 bases, with 10 bases sitting between them. Germline assignment: CDR1 SGHTA and CDR2 FQGNSA. CDR3 region: CASSLVAGDYEQYF. In nucleotides, the CDR3 is TGTGCCAGCAGCTTAGTAGCAGGAGACTACGAGCAGTACTTC.

This clone was counted a single time. The J gene is TRBJ1-5, the V gene TRBV28; D not resolved. V shed 6 bases and J shed 4 bases, with 4 bases lying between them. CDR1 is MDHEN, CDR2 SYDVKM, per germline. The CDR3 consists of 11 residues. The CDR3 DNA is TGTGCCAGCAGGAATAATCAGCCCCAGCATTTT. Amino acids: CASRNNQPQHF.

The genes are TRBV7-9 and TRBJ2-2; D is ambiguous. Trimming removed 1 base at V and 5 bases at J, with 14 bases between. The CDR3 loop spans 16 amino acids. In germline, CDR1 is SEHNR, CDR2 FQNEAQ (reference sequence). The CDR3 DNA reads TGTGCCAGCAGCTTAGTGTCCGGCCCCCTAACCGGGGAGCTGTTTTTT. Translated, it gives CASSLVSGPLTGELFF.

With regard to this clone: Other DNA sequences of this sample code for an identical CDR3. This chain joins TRBV7-6 and TRBJ2-7; D unresolved. The V gene lost 6 bases and the J gene lost 3 bases, with 12 bases spanning the gap. The CDR3 runs 13 residues. Germline loops: CDR1 SGHVS, CDR2 FNYEAQ. CDR3 DNA sequence: TGTGCCAGCAGTCCCGGACCGAACTACGAGCAGTACTTC. Translated: CASSPGPNYEQYF.

The rearrangement joins TRBV14 to TRBJ1-6, with a possible D match to TRBD1 (5 bases). The V end lost 2 bases, the J end lost 7 bases, and 9 bases lay between the germline ends. Germline V gene data show CDR1 as SGHDN and CDR2 as FVKESK. There are 14 residues in the CDR3. CDR3 amino acids: CASSQNRRNSPLHF. The CDR3 coding sequence is TGTGCCAGCAGCCAAAACAGGAGGAATTCACCCCTCCACTTT. Supplemented by reference TRBV14 and TRBJ1-6, the full variable domain reads EAGVTQFPSHSVIEKGQTVTLRCDPISGHDNLYWYRRVMGKEIKFLLHFVKESKQDESGMPNNRFLAERTGGTYSTLKVQPAELEDSGVYFCASSQNRRNSPLHFGNGTRLTVT.

The rearrangement uses TRBV11-1 and TRBJ2-2; possibly TRBD1 for D (5 bases). V lost 2 bases and J 0 bases, leaving 16 bases between the germline ends. The CDR3 has 18 amino acids. Germline lookup yields CDR1 SGHAT and CDR2 FQDESV (reference sequence). CDR3: CASSLRPVSGTNTGELFF. The CDR3 nucleotides read TGTGCCAGCAGCTTACGCCCGGTGTCAGGGACGAACACCGGGGAGCTGTTTTTT.

The chain joins TRBV4-2 to TRBJ1-5; 9 nucleotides match TRBD1. The germline V gene has CDR1 LGHNA and CDR2 YNFKEQ. The CDR3 consists of 17 residues. V lost 4 bases to trimming and J lost 7 bases; unmatched junction nucleotides: 14. CDR3 in amino acids: CASSPGGDRAIGQPQHF. The CDR3 nucleotides are TGTGCCAGCAGCCCGGGTGGGGACAGGGCCATCGGGCAGCCCCAGCATTTT.

V gene TRBV9 combines with J gene TRBJ2-1, with a possible D match to TRBD1 (5 bases). The CDR3 is 15 residues long. Trimming left V 4 bases short and J 3 bases short, with 14 bases between. The germline gives CDR1 SGDLS, CDR2 YYNGEE. The CDR3 is CASSPQPGFYNEQFF. For the CDR3, the DNA is TGTGCCAGCAGCCCCCAGCCAGGGTTCTACAATGAGCAGTTCTTC.

The chain is built from TRBV10-3 and TRBJ2-5; 9 nucleotides line up with TRBD1. Germline CDR1 and CDR2: ENHRY and SYGVKD. This CDR3 region has 15 residues. V shed 6 bases, J shed 5 bases, and the junction held 10 bases outside the gene matches. The CDR3 bases are TGTGCCATCAGCGACAACAGGGGGCTGCGTGAGACCCAGTACTTC. This sequence encodes CAISDNRGLRETQYF.